The source of this T cell receptor (beta chain) is a study of blood T cells in healthy people across ages. Between the trimmed V and J ends, which lost 0 bases and 10 bases, there was a span of 18 bases. CDR1 is LGHNA, CDR2 YSLEER, per germline. CDR3 length: 16 residues. Overall study results and limits: The study regarded diversity estimates from one million T cells as underestimates.

PCR was performed a second time for about 7 to 11 cycles using a sample-barcoded 5' primer and a J-beta primer mix. TCRdb fed the 5' RACE reads into MiXCR, producing one record per CDR3 protein. This table has about a million distinct CDR3 sequences, approximately 38% appearing once. On this clonotype: What it binds is not known.

The sequence came from a man younger than 30 in good health. The J gene is TRBJ1-4, the V gene TRBV4-3; D unresolved. The source material was blood. The CDR3 DNA is TGCGCCAGCAGCCAAGATCTCGAGGGAGGTAGCCGAAAACTGTTTTTT. It specifies CASSQDLEGGSRKLFF.